The clone carrying this TCR beta chain was picked up one time. This record belongs to a study of blood T cell repertoires in COVID-19. Study-wide context: The United States, Italy and Spain supplied acute and convalescent COVID-19 samples. T cells, B-cell-depleted T cells, or PBMCs supplied cDNA or gDNA.

As processed by the authors: Scientists estimated how many nucleated cells there were by amplifying reference gene primers. The table came from immunoSEQ multiplex PCR; TCRdb's copy has only in-frame clones and leaves some out. That table supplies the V and J calls and clone size; D and trimming were determined from the DNA. This repertoire shows over 200,000 clones, less than 90% found once; its top ten account for under 3%. The sequenced sample consisted of peripheral blood. The TCR sequence derives from a woman between 65 and 79 years old with active or convalescent COVID-19.

CDR3 sequence reads: CASSQGTGTKETQYF. The CDR3 DNA follows: TGTGCCAGCAGCCAAGGGACAGGGACCAAAGAGACCCAGTACTTC. The rearrangement uses TRBV4-2 and TRBJ2-5, with 8 bases that match TRBD1. This CDR3 contains 15 residues. The trim removed 1 base at V and 3 bases at J, leaving 4 bases unmatched. Germline-derived CDR1 and CDR2 are LGHNA and YNFKEQ.